The 13 T cell receptor beta chains listed next were all sequenced from one sample in a study of identical twins. Each CDR3 protein gets one entry after TCRdb re-called the 5' RACE reads with MiXCR. The sample includes 350,000 to 600,000 distinct CDR3 sequences, about 14% of them seen just once. These data are also associated with another study on yellow fever vaccine responses in identical twins.

Sequences were obtained from CD4+ T cells sorted from blood. All receptors derive from a woman between 18 and 29 years old in good health.

With respect to this clonotype: It may be a read error: a sequence one base away is much more abundant. The chain links TRBV12-3 or TRBV12-4 to TRBJ1-5, with D uncertain. The CDR3 loop spans 17 amino acids. The CDR3 DNA follows: TGTGCCATCAGTTTTTTCGTCGGTGGAAGGAGGAATCAGCCCCAGCATTTT. It yields the protein CAISFFVGGRRNQPQHF.

The table lists this clonotype with many counts. The rearrangement links TRBV12-3 or TRBV12-4 to TRBJ1-2; 9 bases fit TRBD1. Losses at the gene ends were 0 bases for V and 7 bases for J; bases not matched to a gene: 9. This CDR3 is built from 16 residues. CDR3 region: CASSLALGQGGAGYTF. DNA of the CDR3: TGTGCCAGCAGTTTAGCGCTGGGACAGGGAGGTGCTGGCTACACCTTC.

This clonotype has more than one count but fewer than ten. This chain joins TRBV10-2 and TRBJ2-7; D is ambiguous. CDR1 is WSHSY and CDR2 is SAAADI in the germline V gene. V lost 4 bases, J lost 2 bases, and 15 bases lay in between. The CDR3 covers 15 residues. The CDR3 loop is CASSAGPPETYEQYF. The CDR3 nucleotides are TGCGCCAGCAGTGCTGGGCCCCCGGAAACCTACGAGCAGTACTTC.

The chain recombines TRBV7-3 with TRBJ2-3, with TRBD2 identical over 7 bases. Looked up from germline, CDR1 is SGHTA and CDR2 is FQGTGA. V trimming: 6 bases; J trimming: 1 base; junction bases outside the gene matches: 10. CDR3 length: 16 amino acids. CDR3 region: CASSAETSSGTDTQYF. The CDR3 bases are TGTGCCAGCAGTGCGGAGACTAGCTCCGGCACAGATACGCAGTATTTT.

The rearrangement joins TRBV11-2 to TRBJ2-1; no clear D. Trimming cost V 6 bases and J 9 bases, with 12 bases left between them. Germline assignment: CDR1 SGHAT and CDR2 FQNNGV. The length of the CDR3 is 12 residues. In nucleotides, the CDR3 is TGTGCCAGCAGTTCGGCCCCTGGTGAGCAGTTCTTC. This gives the protein CASSSAPGEQFF.

The chain couples TRBV29-1 to TRBJ2-3; no firm D call. The CDR3 contains 12 residues. Germline loops: CDR1 SQVTM, CDR2 ANQGSEA. The V end lost 6 bases, the J end lost 6 bases, and 13 bases lay between the germline ends. This chain's CDR3 is CSVDSSMDTQYF. CDR3 nucleotide sequence: TGCAGCGTCGATAGCTCGATGGATACGCAGTATTTT.

A few counts support this clonotype. The chain couples TRBV7-9 to TRBJ2-7; possibly TRBD1 or TRBD2 for D (5 bases each). Trimming removed 4 bases from V and 2 bases from J, with 12 bases in between. This CDR3 region has 14 residues. Per the germline V gene, CDR1 is SEHNR and CDR2 is FQNEAQ (reference sequence). The CDR3 here is CASSSEGPAYEQYF. The CDR3 DNA follows: TGTGCCAGCAGCTCAGAGGGACCGGCCTACGAGCAGTACTTC.

In its sample, this clonotype was seen a few times. This chain connects TRBV7-9 to TRBJ2-7; 8 bases are shared with TRBD1. The CDR3 covers 13 residues. The V segment lost 5 bases and the J segment 6 bases; nucleotides outside the gene matches: 6. Germline-derived CDR1 and CDR2 are SEHNR and FQNEAQ (reference sequence). The CDR3 is CASSRDRMGEQYF. The CDR3 DNA follows: TGTGCCAGCAGCAGGGACAGGATGGGCGAGCAGTACTTC. The entire variable domain, with the rest obtained from reference TRBV7-9 and TRBJ2-7, is as follows: DTGVSQNPRHKITKRGQNVTFRCDPISEHNRLYWYRQTLGQGPEFLTYFQNEAQLEKSRLLSDRFSAERPKGSFSTLEIQRTEQGDSAMYLCASSRDRMGEQYFGPGTRLTVT.

This clonotype was observed a handful of times. The DNA for the CDR3 is TGTGCCACCAGTGATTTGACCCTAGGGCAGGGACTAGCGGGGCGTACGAACACCGGGGAGCTGTTTTTT. Residues: CATSDLTLGQGLAGRTNTGELFF. The chain carries TRBV24-1 and TRBJ2-2, with TRBD2 identical over 13 bases. V trimming: 0 bases; J trimming: 0 bases; junction bases outside the gene matches: 15. CDR1 KGHDR and CDR2 SFDVKD come from the germline V gene. This CDR3 has 23 residues.

The rearrangement links TRBV6-5 to TRBJ2-7, with a possible D match to TRBD1 (5 bases). The V gene lost 2 bases and the J gene lost 0 bases, with 8 bases spanning the gap. CDR3 length equals 14 residues. Looked up from germline, CDR1 is MNHEY and CDR2 is SVGAGI. CDR3: CASSYATDSYEQYF. The CDR3 bases are TGTGCCAGCAGTTACGCGACAGACTCCTACGAGCAGTACTTC.

The V call is TRBV4-2, the J call TRBJ2-6; 11 bases are shared with TRBD1. Trimming removed 4 bases from V and 0 bases from J; junction bases left unmatched: 11. The germline V gene has CDR1 LGHNA and CDR2 YNFKEQ. CDR3 size: 20 residues. DNA of the CDR3: TGTGCCAGCAGCCTAGTTGGACAGGGGGCTTCGTCCTCTGGGGCCAACGTCCTGACTTTC. It translates to CASSLVGQGASSSGANVLTF.

This clonotype was counted only a few times. The genes are TRBV28 and TRBJ2-1; 8 positions agree with TRBD2. CDR1 is MDHEN, CDR2 SYDVKM, per germline. CDR3 length equals 12 residues. With V trimmed by 4 bases and J by 11 bases, 4 bases remained unmatched. The CDR3 sequence is CASSYSGNQQFF. The CDR3 DNA sequence: TGTGCCAGCAGTTATAGCGGGAATCAGCAGTTCTTC.

The chain has TRBV29-1 and TRBJ2-3; 13 bases agree with TRBD2. The CDR3 consists of 14 residues. Germline V gene data show CDR1 as SQVTM and CDR2 as ANQGSEA. Germline trimming cut 3 bases from V and 4 bases from J; bases unmatched to any gene: 1. The CDR3: CSVDGLAGADTQYF. In DNA, the CDR3 is TGCAGCGTTGACGGACTAGCGGGAGCAGATACGCAGTATTTT.